This T cell receptor (beta chain) was recorded in a study of blood T cell repertoires in COVID-19. Whole-study context: Samples representing acute and convalescent COVID-19 were sourced from the United States, Italy and Spain.

TCRdb's copy holds only in-frame clones and misses some; the assay was immunoSEQ multiplex PCR. Among 150,000 to 200,000 clones listed, 79% were seen once. V was trimmed by 1 base and J by 8 bases, leaving 12 bases between them. The V gene's germline CDR1 is MGHDK and CDR2 SYGVNS. The CDR3 runs 14 residues. The material sequenced was peripheral blood. V is TRBV25-1 and J is TRBJ2-1; a possible D gene is TRBD1 (6 bases). This receptor was taken from a man between 60 and 75 years old with active or convalescent COVID-19. In DNA, the CDR3 is TGTGCCAGCAGTGAATGGGTCTCAGGGGATGAGCAGTTCTTC. It encodes CASSEWVSGDEQFF.